This TCR beta chain was retrieved from a study of blood T cell repertoires in COVID-19. To note about this clone: Different DNA sequences within this sample yield the same CDR3.

TCRdb's table, derived via immunoSEQ multiplex PCR, lists solely in-frame clones and lacks some. There are 390,000 or so clones in the sample; approximately 92% occur only once, and 0.9% to 1.1% lies in the top ten. CDR3 length: 13 amino acids. The V gene's germline CDR1 is SGDLS and CDR2 YYNGEE. V lost 0 bases, J lost 1 base, and 4 bases lay in between. This receptor was identified in a man aged 18 to 29 who had recovered from COVID-19. The chain recombines TRBV9 with TRBJ1-1; D not certain. Source material: PBMCs or T cells enriched from blood (not recorded which). The CDR3 protein is CASSVAGNTEAFF. The CDR3 DNA sequence: TGTGCCAGCAGCGTAGCGGGGAACACTGAAGCTTTCTTT.